A selection of T cell receptor beta chains follows, all from one sample in a study of glioma-infiltrating T cells. TCRdb called the multiplex PCR reads again in MiXCR, with one record for every CDR3 protein. The sample has more than 300,000 distinct CDR3 sequences; 41% are singletons. Sequencing was done on a sample of glioma tissue, nonneoplastic brain tissue, or PBMCs (not recorded which). The receptors stem from a human donor with low-grade glioma or glioblastoma, undergoing nonglioma brain surgery, or in good health (not recorded which). The CDR3 runs from the conserved cysteine through the conserved F or W. A D gene is named only where the DNA matches it firmly. The size of a clone is reported for some rows only, either as once, few or many, or as a class for expanded clones.

. TRBJ1-1 TRBV4-2 TRBD1 CASSQETGVNTEAFF TGTGCCAGCAGCCAAGAGACAGGGGTGAACACTGAAGCTTTCTTT
few TRBJ2-7 TRBV19 TRBD2 CASSSRTSGIPYEQYF TGTGCCAGTAGTAGCCGGACTAGCGGGATACCCTACGAGCAGTACTTC
. TRBJ2-1 TRBV7-6 TRBD1 CASSQGTGGASNEQFF TGCGCCAGCAGCCAGGGTACAGGGGGCGCAAGCAATGAGCAGTTCTTC
. TRBJ2-7 TRBV25-1 . CASSEGEWGDTHYEQYF TGTGCCAGCAGTGAAGGGGAGTGGGGTGACACTCACTACGAGCAGTACTTC
few TRBJ2-7 TRBV7-4 . CASSHQDEDAYEQYF TGTGCCAGCAGCCACCAAGATGAAGACGCCTACGAGCAGTACTTC
. TRBJ1-1 TRBV27 TRBD1 CASSMTGRTGAFF TGTGCCAGCAGTATGACAGGGCGAACTGGAGCTTTCTTT
. TRBJ2-7 TRBV20-1 . CSARYRYEQYF TGCAGTGCTAGATATAGGTACGAGCAGTACTTC
many TRBJ1-2 TRBV6-2/TRBV6-3 . CASSPGPANYGYTF TGTGCCAGCAGCCCGGGCCCAGCTAACTATGGCTACACCTTC
few TRBJ2-1 TRBV5-6 . CASQPGDNEQFF TGTGCCAGCCAGCCGGGGGACAATGAGCAGTTCTTC
. TRBJ2-5 TRBV20-1 TRBD1 CSAIPLTGWETQYF TGCAGTGCAATCCCGCTGACAGGGTGGGAGACCCAGTACTTC
few TRBJ1-3 TRBV15 . CATSRERHSGNTIYF TGTGCCACCAGCAGAGAGAGGCACTCTGGAAACACCATATATTTT
. TRBJ2-7 TRBV3-1 TRBD2 CASSQGASGNEQYF TGTGCCAGCAGCCAAGGGGCTAGCGGTAACGAGCAGTACTTC
. TRBJ2-1 TRBV4-3 TRBD2 CASSQVGRASYNEQFF TGCGCCAGCAGCCAAGTTGGGAGGGCGTCATACAATGAGCAGTTCTTC
few TRBJ2-1 TRBV3-1 TRBD2 CASSPRRLAWGNEQFF TGTGCCAGCAGCCCGCGACGACTAGCGTGGGGGAATGAGCAGTTCTTC
. TRBJ2-4 TRBV19 . CASSNSRRRGRINIQYF TGTGCCAGTAGTAATTCCCGCCGCAGGGGCAGGATAAACATTCAGTACTTC
many TRBJ2-7 TRBV6-2/TRBV6-3 TRBD1 CASSPDRGQRGYF TGTGCCAGCAGTCCGGACAGGGGTCAAAGAGGGTACTTC
. TRBJ2-2 TRBV20-1 . CSARGQTAGEMFF TGCAGTGCTAGGGGACAAACCGCCGGGGAGATGTTTTTT
few TRBJ1-5 TRBV4-3 . CASSQDLDQPQHF TGCGCCAGCAGCCAAGATCTGGATCAGCCCCAGCATTTT
many TRBJ2-7 TRBV6-5 . CASSYDSDSYEQYF TGTGCCAGCAGTTACGACAGTGACTCCTACGAGCAGTACTTC
. TRBJ2-7 TRBV7-9 . CASSLPEQGQYQQYF TGTGCCAGCAGCTTACCCGAACAGGGACAATACCAGCAGTACTTC
. TRBJ1-3 TRBV5-1 . CASSLETSSGNTIYF TGCGCCAGCAGCTTGGAGACGAGCTCTGGAAACACCATATATTTT
. TRBJ2-6 TRBV12-3/TRBV12-4 . CASSDRPSGANVLTF TGTGCCAGCAGTGACAGGCCCTCTGGGGCCAACGTCCTGACTTTC
few TRBJ2-7 TRBV6-1 . CASKRHGNSYEQYF TGTGCCAGCAAGCGTCACGGGAACTCCTACGAGCAGTACTTC
. TRBJ2-1 TRBV12-3/TRBV12-4 TRBD2 CASSFGGTSGYNEQFF TGTGCCAGCAGTTTTGGGGGGACTAGCGGCTACAATGAGCAGTTCTTC
. TRBJ2-1 TRBV20-1 . CSAGRNSYNEQFF TGCAGTGCGGGCAGGAACTCCTACAATGAGCAGTTCTTC
many TRBJ1-6 TRBV20-1 TRBD1 CSARDRTGFSPLHF TGCAGTGCTAGAGATCGGACAGGGTTTTCACCCCTCCACTTT
. TRBJ1-2 TRBV29-1 . CRVEDSRGDYGYTF TGCAGAGTTGAAGATAGTCGGGGGGACTATGGCTACACCTTC
few TRBJ2-1 TRBV25-1 TRBD1 CASSEWTGLSSYNEQFF TGTGCCAGCAGTGAATGGACAGGGCTAAGCTCCTACAATGAGCAGTTCTTC
. TRBJ2-2 TRBV19 . CATSQWDTGELFF TGTGCCACCTCACAGTGGGACACCGGGGAGCTGTTTTTT
. TRBJ2-5 TRBV7-6 . CASSLAQTSSEETQYF TGTGCCAGCAGCTTAGCCCAGACCTCTTCGGAAGAGACCCAGTACTTC
few TRBJ2-3 TRBV7-2 . CASSAGTATQYF TGTGCCAGCAGCGCCGGGACCGCTACGCAGTATTTT
. TRBJ1-1 TRBV6-2/TRBV6-3 TRBD1 CASSLTGGESTEAFF TGTGCCAGCAGTCTCACAGGGGGCGAGAGCACTGAAGCTTTCTTT
few TRBJ1-6 TRBV6-2/TRBV6-3 . CASRGMSRDRLHF TGTGCCAGCCGGGGCATGAGCAGAGATCGCCTCCACTTT
. TRBJ2-1 TRBV20-1 TRBD2 CSARGLAVVSSYNEQFF TGCAGTGCTAGAGGCCTAGCGGTTGTGAGCTCCTACAATGAGCAGTTCTTC
. TRBJ1-4 TRBV7-2 . CASSLALTGGKLFF TGTGCCAGCAGCTTAGCTCTGACAGGCGGAAAACTGTTTTTT
few TRBJ1-1 TRBV28 . CASSRNYNTEAFF TGTGCCAGCAGTCGAAATTATAACACTGAAGCTTTCTTT